This TCR beta chain was recorded in a study of shared T cell receptors in the human thymus. The CDR3 has 19 residues. J lost 3 bases, V lost 1 base, and 8 bases had no gene match. Germline V CDR1 and CDR2: LGHNA, YSLEER. The repertoire was sequenced with immunoSEQ multiplex PCR; TCRdb's copy has only in-frame clones and lacks some. The data hold approximately 580,000 clones, with around three quarters observed a single time. The same sample was also used in a study of human thymus T cells. That work states: The donor group consisted of healthy Finnish infants who were having corrective surgery for congenital heart defects. From resections taken during corrective heart surgery, the thymus tissue was obtained. Use of V and J genes seemed skewed within the thymic and blood repertoires.

This rearrangement joins TRBV4-3 to TRBJ2-6; 11 bases fit TRBD2. This TCR derives from a boy under three years old with a congenital heart defect. The source material was thymocytes. The CDR3 DNA reads as TGCGCCAGCAGCCAAGCACTAGCGGGAGTATCAAGTGGGGCCAACGTCCTGACTTTC. Translating it yields CASSQALAGVSSGANVLTF.